Listed below are T cell receptor beta chains from one sample, sequenced in a study of CD8 T cells in Susac syndrome. Each CDR3 protein gets one entry after TCRdb re-called the immunoSEQ multiplex PCR reads with MiXCR. The sample carries 250,000 to 300,000 distinct CDR3 sequences, roughly 81% recorded once. The specimen sequenced was CD8+ T cells from PBMCs. Receptor source: a human donor with multiple sclerosis. Both conserved end residues are part of each CDR3. A D gene is named only where the DNA matches it firmly. Clone size appears in some rows only: once, few, many, or a class for an expanded clone.

v_gene: TRBV29-1
d_gene: TRBD2
j_gene: TRBJ2-7
abundance: .
CDR3aa: CSAHGTSESSYEQYF
CDR3nt: TGCAGCGCTCACGGGACTAGCGAGAGCTCCTACGAGCAGTACTTC

v_gene: TRBV28
d_gene: .
j_gene: TRBJ2-7
abundance: few
CDR3aa: CASSGNRESGYEQYF
CDR3nt: TGTGCCAGCAGTGGGAACAGGGAATCGGGCTACGAGCAGTACTTC

v_gene: TRBV14
d_gene: TRBD2
j_gene: TRBJ2-1
abundance: .
CDR3aa: CASSLISSGRHYNEQFF
CDR3nt: TGTGCCAGCAGCCTTATATCTAGCGGGAGGCATTACAATGAGCAGTTCTTC

v_gene: TRBV25-1
d_gene: TRBD2
j_gene: TRBJ2-7
abundance: .
CDR3aa: CASRTSGYEQYF
CDR3nt: TGTGCCAGCAGGACTAGCGGCTACGAGCAGTACTTC

v_gene: TRBV20-1
d_gene: TRBD2
j_gene: TRBJ2-1
abundance: .
CDR3aa: CSAREPSGRAIEQFF
CDR3nt: TGCAGTGCTAGGGAGCCTAGCGGGAGGGCCATTGAGCAGTTCTTC

v_gene: TRBV27
d_gene: TRBD2
j_gene: TRBJ2-7
abundance: .
CDR3aa: CASSEGLGFYEQYF
CDR3nt: TGTGCCAGCAGCGAAGGACTAGGTTTCTACGAGCAGTACTTC

v_gene: TRBV7-9
d_gene: TRBD2
j_gene: TRBJ2-7
abundance: once
CDR3aa: CASSQFTSGRSHEQYF
CDR3nt: TGTGCCAGCAGCCAATTCACTAGCGGGAGATCCCACGAGCAGTACTTC

v_gene: TRBV7-9
d_gene: .
j_gene: TRBJ2-1
abundance: .
CDR3aa: CASRHPTPSYNEQFF
CDR3nt: TGTGCCAGCAGACATCCCACCCCCTCCTACAATGAGCAGTTCTTC

v_gene: TRBV7-9
d_gene: .
j_gene: TRBJ1-4
abundance: once
CDR3aa: CASSLSEDEKLFF
CDR3nt: TGTGCCAGCAGCTTAAGCGAGGATGAAAAACTGTTTTTT

v_gene: TRBV21-1
d_gene: .
j_gene: TRBJ1-5
abundance: .
CDR3aa: CASSKVQPQHF
CDR3nt: TGTGCCAGCAGCAAGGTACAGCCCCAGCATTTT

v_gene: TRBV20-1
d_gene: TRBD2
j_gene: TRBJ2-7
abundance: .
CDR3aa: CSAPSGASGYYEQYF
CDR3nt: TGCAGTGCTCCCTCTGGAGCTAGCGGGTACTACGAGCAGTACTTC

v_gene: TRBV27
d_gene: TRBD1
j_gene: TRBJ1-5
abundance: .
CDR3aa: CASKIGTESNQPQHF
CDR3nt: TGTGCCAGCAAAATAGGGACAGAGAGCAATCAGCCCCAGCATTTT

v_gene: TRBV25-1
d_gene: .
j_gene: TRBJ2-1
abundance: few
CDR3aa: CASSGTWYNEQFF
CDR3nt: TGTGCCAGCAGTGGTACTTGGTACAATGAGCAGTTCTTC

v_gene: TRBV7-9
d_gene: .
j_gene: TRBJ1-5
abundance: once
CDR3aa: CASSYQGQPQHF
CDR3nt: TGTGCCAGCAGCTATCAGGGCCAGCCCCAGCATTTT

v_gene: TRBV19
d_gene: .
j_gene: TRBJ2-1
abundance: once
CDR3aa: CASSNVVEQFF
CDR3nt: TGTGCCAGTAGTAACGTAGTTGAGCAGTTCTTC

v_gene: TRBV27
d_gene: .
j_gene: TRBJ1-1
abundance: .
CDR3aa: CASSFRDSRTEAFF
CDR3nt: TGTGCCAGCAGTTTCCGGGACTCGAGGACTGAAGCTTTCTTT

v_gene: TRBV12-3/TRBV12-4
d_gene: .
j_gene: TRBJ2-5
abundance: .
CDR3aa: CASSLRLAGTEETQYF
CDR3nt: TGTGCCAGCAGTTTAAGGCTCGCGGGAACAGAAGAGACCCAGTACTTC

v_gene: TRBV6-5
d_gene: TRBD2
j_gene: TRBJ2-3
abundance: .
CDR3aa: CASSYTAGVDTQYF
CDR3nt: TGTGCCAGCAGTTACACAGCGGGAGTGGATACGCAGTATTTT

v_gene: TRBV10-3
d_gene: TRBD2
j_gene: TRBJ2-1
abundance: once
CDR3aa: CAIRNLVNGTSGPHYLEQFF
CDR3nt: TGTGCCATCAGAAACCTTGTCAATGGGACTAGCGGCCCTCATTACCTTGAGCAGTTCTTC

v_gene: TRBV3-1
d_gene: .
j_gene: TRBJ2-1
abundance: .
CDR3aa: CASSQGAPSSCNEQFF
CDR3nt: TGTGCCAGCAGCCAGGGGGCCCCCAGCTCCTGCAATGAGCAGTTCTTC

v_gene: TRBV27
d_gene: TRBD1
j_gene: TRBJ2-1
abundance: .
CDR3aa: CASSFFVTGQLYNEQFF
CDR3nt: TGTGCCAGCAGTTTCTTTGTCACGGGACAGCTATACAATGAGCAGTTCTTC

v_gene: TRBV7-9
d_gene: .
j_gene: TRBJ2-7
abundance: .
CDR3aa: CALGYREIDEQYF
CDR3nt: TGTGCCCTAGGCTACCGGGAGATTGACGAGCAGTACTTC

v_gene: TRBV30
d_gene: TRBD2
j_gene: TRBJ2-1
abundance: .
CDR3aa: CASEGYGNRALAGNEQFF
CDR3nt: TGTGCCTCGGAGGGGTACGGTAATAGGGCCCTAGCGGGAAATGAGCAGTTCTTC

v_gene: TRBV27
d_gene: .
j_gene: TRBJ2-1
abundance: once
CDR3aa: CASSLKGSNNEQFF
CDR3nt: TGTGCCAGCAGTTTAAAGGGAAGCAACAATGAGCAGTTCTTC

v_gene: TRBV5-1
d_gene: TRBD2
j_gene: TRBJ2-7
abundance: .
CDR3aa: CASSPGLAGGPSYEQYF
CDR3nt: TGCGCCAGCAGCCCAGGACTAGCGGGAGGCCCGTCCTACGAGCAGTACTTC

v_gene: TRBV29-1
d_gene: TRBD2
j_gene: TRBJ2-7
abundance: once
CDR3aa: CSVALRAGGLEQYF
CDR3nt: TGCAGCGTTGCCCTTAGGGCGGGAGGGCTCGAGCAGTACTTC

v_gene: TRBV27
d_gene: .
j_gene: TRBJ1-5
abundance: .
CDR3aa: CASSLIGTYQPQHF
CDR3nt: TGTGCCAGCAGTTTAATAGGCACCTATCAGCCCCAGCATTTT

v_gene: TRBV5-6
d_gene: .
j_gene: TRBJ1-2
abundance: .
CDR3aa: CASSLVRGRGYGYTF
CDR3nt: TGTGCCAGCAGCCTAGTACGGGGGAGAGGCTATGGCTACACCTTC

v_gene: TRBV27
d_gene: .
j_gene: TRBJ2-3
abundance: .
CDR3aa: CASSLRRTLTSTDTQYF
CDR3nt: TGTGCCAGCAGTTTAAGGAGGACTCTAACTAGCACAGATACTCAGTATTTT

v_gene: TRBV11-2
d_gene: TRBD2
j_gene: TRBJ2-7
abundance: .
CDR3aa: CASSLKPLTSGSYEQYF
CDR3nt: TGTGCCAGCAGCCTAAAACCCCTCACTAGCGGGAGCTACGAGCAGTACTTC

v_gene: TRBV6-5
d_gene: .
j_gene: TRBJ1-4
abundance: .
CDR3aa: CASSYSTGESNEKLFF
CDR3nt: TGTGCCAGCAGTTACTCGACCGGAGAGTCTAATGAAAAACTGTTTTTT

v_gene: TRBV5-1
d_gene: TRBD1
j_gene: TRBJ2-2
abundance: .
CDR3aa: CASSFTDRVGFTGELFF
CDR3nt: TGCGCCAGCAGCTTCACGGACAGGGTGGGGTTCACCGGGGAGCTGTTTTTT